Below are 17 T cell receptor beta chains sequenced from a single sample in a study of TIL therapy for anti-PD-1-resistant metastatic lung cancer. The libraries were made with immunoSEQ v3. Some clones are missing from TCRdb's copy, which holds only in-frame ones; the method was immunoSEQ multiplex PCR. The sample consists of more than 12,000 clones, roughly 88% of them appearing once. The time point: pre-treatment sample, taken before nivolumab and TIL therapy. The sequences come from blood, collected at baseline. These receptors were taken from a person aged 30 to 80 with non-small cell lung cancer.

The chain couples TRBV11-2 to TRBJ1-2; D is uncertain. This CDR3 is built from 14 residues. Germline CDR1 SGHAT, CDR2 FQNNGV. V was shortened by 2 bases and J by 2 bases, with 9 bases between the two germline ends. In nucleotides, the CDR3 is TGTGCCAGCAGCTTAACAGACACCAACTATGGCTACACCTTC. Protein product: CASSLTDTNYGYTF.

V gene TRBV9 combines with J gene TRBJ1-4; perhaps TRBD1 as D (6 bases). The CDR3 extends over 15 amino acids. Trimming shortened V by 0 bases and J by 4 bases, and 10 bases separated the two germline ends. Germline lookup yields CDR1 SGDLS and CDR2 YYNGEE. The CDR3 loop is CASSVGGGNNEKLFF. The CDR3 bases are TGTGCCAGCAGCGTAGGAGGGGGGAATAATGAAAAACTGTTTTTT.

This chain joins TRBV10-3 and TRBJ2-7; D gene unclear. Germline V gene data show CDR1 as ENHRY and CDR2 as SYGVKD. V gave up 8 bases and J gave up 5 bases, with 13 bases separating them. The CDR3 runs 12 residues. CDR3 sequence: CAIGRPDDEQYF. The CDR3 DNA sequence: TGTGCCATCGGCCGACCAGACGACGAGCAGTACTTC.

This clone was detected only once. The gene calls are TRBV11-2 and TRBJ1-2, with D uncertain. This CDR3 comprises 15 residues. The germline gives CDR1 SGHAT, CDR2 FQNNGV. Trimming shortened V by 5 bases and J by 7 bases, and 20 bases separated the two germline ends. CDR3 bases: TGTGCCAGCAGCGCAGGACCGACGCTACCTCGTGGCTACACCTTC. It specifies CASSAGPTLPRGYTF. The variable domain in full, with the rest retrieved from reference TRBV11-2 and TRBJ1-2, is EAGVAQSPRYKIIEKRQSVAFWCNPISGHATLYWYQQILGQGPKLLIQFQNNGVVDDSQLPKDRFSAERLKGVDSTLKIQPAKLEDSAVYLCASSAGPTLPRGYTFGSGTRLTVV.

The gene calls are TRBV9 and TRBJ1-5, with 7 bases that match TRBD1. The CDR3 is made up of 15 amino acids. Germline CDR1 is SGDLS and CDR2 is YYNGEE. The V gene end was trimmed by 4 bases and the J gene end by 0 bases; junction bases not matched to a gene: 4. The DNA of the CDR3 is TGTGCCAGCAGCTTTACAGGGGCTAGCAATCAGCCCCAGCATTTT. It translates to CASSFTGASNQPQHF.

CDR3 sequence (DNA): TGTGCCACCAAAGGCCCTTTGGACAGCCAGTCACCCCTCCACTTT. This gives the protein CATKGPLDSQSPLHF. V is TRBV19 and J is TRBJ1-6, with TRBD1 as a possible D gene (6 bases). V was shortened by 10 bases and J by 10 bases, with 23 bases between the two germline ends. Germline V gene sequence: CDR1 LNHDA, CDR2 SQIVND (reference sequence). The CDR3 sequence is 15 residues long.

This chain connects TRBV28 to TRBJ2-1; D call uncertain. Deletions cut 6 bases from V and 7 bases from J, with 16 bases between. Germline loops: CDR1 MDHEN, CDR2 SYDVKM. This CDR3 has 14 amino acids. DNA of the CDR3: TGTGCCAGCAGCCCCCCCTCGTCCCAAAATGAGCAGTTCTTC. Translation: CASSPPSSQNEQFF.

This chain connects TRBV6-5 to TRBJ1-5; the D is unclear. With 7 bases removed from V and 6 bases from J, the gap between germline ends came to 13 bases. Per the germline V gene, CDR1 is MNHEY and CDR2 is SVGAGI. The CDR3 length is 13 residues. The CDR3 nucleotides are TGTGCCAGCACCATCCATCGCGGTCAGCCCCAGCATTTT. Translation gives CASTIHRGQPQHF.

Here the CDR3 reads CASSPHGGLYNEQFF. CDR3 DNA sequence: TGTGCCAGCAGCCCGCACGGGGGGCTCTACAATGAGCAGTTCTTC. This chain joins TRBV11-1 and TRBJ2-1, with D maybe TRBD2 (7 bases). The CDR3 sequence is 15 residues long. Trimming left V 5 bases short and J 3 bases short, with 14 bases between. Germline loops: CDR1 SGHAT, CDR2 FQDESV (reference sequence).

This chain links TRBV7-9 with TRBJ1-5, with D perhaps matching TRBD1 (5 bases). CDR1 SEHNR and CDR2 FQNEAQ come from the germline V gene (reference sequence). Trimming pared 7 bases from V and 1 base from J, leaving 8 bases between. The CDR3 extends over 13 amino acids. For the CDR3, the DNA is TGTGCCAGCACGGGGGGGAGCAATCAGCCCCAGCATTTT. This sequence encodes CASTGGSNQPQHF.

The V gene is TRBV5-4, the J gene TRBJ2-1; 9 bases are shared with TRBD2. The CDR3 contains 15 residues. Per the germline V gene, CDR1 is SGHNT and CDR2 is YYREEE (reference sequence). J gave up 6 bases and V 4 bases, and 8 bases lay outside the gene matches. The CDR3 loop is CASSPPGTSSNEQFF. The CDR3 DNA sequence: TGTGCCAGCAGCCCGCCCGGGACTAGCAGCAATGAGCAGTTCTTC.

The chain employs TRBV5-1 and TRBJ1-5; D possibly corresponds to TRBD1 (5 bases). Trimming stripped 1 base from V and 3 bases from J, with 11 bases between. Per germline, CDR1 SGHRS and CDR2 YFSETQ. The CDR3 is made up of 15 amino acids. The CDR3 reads CASSLQGMINQPQHF. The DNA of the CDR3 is TGCGCCAGCAGCTTGCAGGGAATGATCAATCAGCCCCAGCATTTT. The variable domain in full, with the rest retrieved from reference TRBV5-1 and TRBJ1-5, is KAGVTQTPRYLIKTRGQQVTLSCSPISGHRSVSWYQQTPGQGLQFLFEYFSETQRNKGNFPGRFSGRQFSNSRSEMNVSTLELGDSALYLCASSLQGMINQPQHFGDGTRLSIL.

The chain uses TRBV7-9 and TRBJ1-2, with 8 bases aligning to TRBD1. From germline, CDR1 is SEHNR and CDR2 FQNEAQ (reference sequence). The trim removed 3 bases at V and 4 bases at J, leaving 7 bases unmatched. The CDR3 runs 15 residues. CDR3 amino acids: CASSFQGARGYGYTF. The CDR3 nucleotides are TGTGCCAGCAGCTTCCAGGGGGCGCGGGGCTATGGCTACACCTTC.

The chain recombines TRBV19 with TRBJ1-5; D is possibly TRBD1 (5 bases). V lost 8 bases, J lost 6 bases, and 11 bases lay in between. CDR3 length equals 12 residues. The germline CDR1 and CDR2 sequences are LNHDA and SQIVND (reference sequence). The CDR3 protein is CASWDGGQPQHF. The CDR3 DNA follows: TGTGCCAGTTGGGACGGCGGTCAGCCCCAGCATTTT.

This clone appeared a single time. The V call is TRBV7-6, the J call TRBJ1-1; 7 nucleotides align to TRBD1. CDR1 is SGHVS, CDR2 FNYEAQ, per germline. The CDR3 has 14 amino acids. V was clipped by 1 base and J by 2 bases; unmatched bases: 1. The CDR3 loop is CASSLGQGNTEAFF. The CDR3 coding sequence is TGTGCCAGCAGCTTAGGACAGGGTAACACTGAAGCTTTCTTT.

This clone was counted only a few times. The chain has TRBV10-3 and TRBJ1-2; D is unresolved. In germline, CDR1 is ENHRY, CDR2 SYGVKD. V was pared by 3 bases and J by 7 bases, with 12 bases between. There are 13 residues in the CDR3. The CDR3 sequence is CAISDQALGGYTF. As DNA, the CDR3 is TGTGCCATCAGTGACCAGGCCCTGGGTGGCTACACCTTC.

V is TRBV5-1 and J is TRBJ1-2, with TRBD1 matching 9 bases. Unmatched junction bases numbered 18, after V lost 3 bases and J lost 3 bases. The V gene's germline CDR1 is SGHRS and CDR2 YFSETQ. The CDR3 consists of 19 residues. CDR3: CASSWGPGQGKYRDYGYTF. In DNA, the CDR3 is TGCGCCAGCAGCTGGGGCCCGGGACAGGGAAAGTATAGGGACTATGGCTACACCTTC.